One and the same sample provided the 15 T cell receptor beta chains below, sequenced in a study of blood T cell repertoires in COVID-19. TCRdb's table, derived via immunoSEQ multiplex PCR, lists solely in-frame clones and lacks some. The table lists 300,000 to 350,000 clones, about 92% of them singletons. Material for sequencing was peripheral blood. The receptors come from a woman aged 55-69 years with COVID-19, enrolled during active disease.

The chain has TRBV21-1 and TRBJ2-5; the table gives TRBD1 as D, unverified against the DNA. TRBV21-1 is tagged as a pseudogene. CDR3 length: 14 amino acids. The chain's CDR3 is CAFRSRTTWETQYF. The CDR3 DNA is TGTGCTTTTCGAAGTAGGACAACTTGGGAGACCCAGTACTTC.

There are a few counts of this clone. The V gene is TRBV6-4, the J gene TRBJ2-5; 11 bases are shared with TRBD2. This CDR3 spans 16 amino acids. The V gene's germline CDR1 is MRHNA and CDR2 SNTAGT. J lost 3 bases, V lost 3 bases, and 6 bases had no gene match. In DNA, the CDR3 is TGTGCCAGCAGTGAGACGGCTAGCGGGGGGAAAGAGACCCAGTACTTC. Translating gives CASSETASGGKETQYF.

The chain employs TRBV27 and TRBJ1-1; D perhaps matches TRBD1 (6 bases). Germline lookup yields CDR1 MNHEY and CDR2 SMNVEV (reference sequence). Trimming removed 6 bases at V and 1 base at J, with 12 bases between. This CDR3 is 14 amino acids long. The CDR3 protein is CASRGQRGNTEAFF. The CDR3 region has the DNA TGTGCCAGCAGGGGACAAAGAGGGAACACTGAAGCTTTCTTT.

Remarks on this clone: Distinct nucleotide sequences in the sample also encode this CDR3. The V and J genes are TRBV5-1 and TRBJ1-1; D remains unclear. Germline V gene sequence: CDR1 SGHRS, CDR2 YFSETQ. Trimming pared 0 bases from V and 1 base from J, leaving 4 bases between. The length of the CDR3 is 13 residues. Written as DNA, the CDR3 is TGCGCCAGCAGCTTGGGCGGGAACACTGAAGCTTTCTTT. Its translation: CASSLGGNTEAFF.

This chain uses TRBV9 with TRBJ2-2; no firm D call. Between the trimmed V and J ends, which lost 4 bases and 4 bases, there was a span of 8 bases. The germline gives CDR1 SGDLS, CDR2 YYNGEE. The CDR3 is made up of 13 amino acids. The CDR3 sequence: CASSLIATGELFF. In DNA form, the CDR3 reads TGTGCCAGCAGCCTTATAGCCACCGGGGAGCTGTTTTTT.

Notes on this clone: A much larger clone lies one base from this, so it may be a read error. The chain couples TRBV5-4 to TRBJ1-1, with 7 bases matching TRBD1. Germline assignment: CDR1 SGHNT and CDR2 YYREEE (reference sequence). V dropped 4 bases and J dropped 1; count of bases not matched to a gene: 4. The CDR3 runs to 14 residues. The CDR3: CASSPRQGNTEAFF. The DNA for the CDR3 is TGTGCCAGCAGCCCTCGACAGGGGAACACTGAAGCTTTCTTT. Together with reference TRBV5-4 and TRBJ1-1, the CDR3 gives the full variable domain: ETGVTQSPTHLIKTRGQQVTLRCSSQSGHNTVSWYQQALGQGPQFIFQYYREEENGRGNFPPRFSGLQFPNYSSELNVNALELDDSALYLCASSPRQGNTEAFFGQGTRLTVV.

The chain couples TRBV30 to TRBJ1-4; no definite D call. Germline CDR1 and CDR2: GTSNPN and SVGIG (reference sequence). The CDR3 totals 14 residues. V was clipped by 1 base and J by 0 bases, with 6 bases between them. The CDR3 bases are TGTGCCTGGAGTGGTACTGCAACTAATGAAAAACTGTTTTTT. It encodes CAWSGTATNEKLFF.

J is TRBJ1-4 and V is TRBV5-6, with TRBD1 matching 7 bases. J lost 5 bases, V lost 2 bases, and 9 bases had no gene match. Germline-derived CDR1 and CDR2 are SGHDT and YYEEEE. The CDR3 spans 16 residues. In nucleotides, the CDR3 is TGTGCCAGCAGCTTCCTATCGACAGGGAAAAATGAAAAACTGTTTTTT. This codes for CASSFLSTGKNEKLFF.

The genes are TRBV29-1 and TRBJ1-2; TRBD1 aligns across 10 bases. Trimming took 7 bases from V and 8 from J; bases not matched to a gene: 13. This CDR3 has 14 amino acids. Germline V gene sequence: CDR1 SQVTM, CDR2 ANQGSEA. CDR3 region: CSEPGQGRVSGYTF. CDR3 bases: TGCAGCGAGCCGGGACAGGGGCGTGTATCGGGCTACACCTTC.

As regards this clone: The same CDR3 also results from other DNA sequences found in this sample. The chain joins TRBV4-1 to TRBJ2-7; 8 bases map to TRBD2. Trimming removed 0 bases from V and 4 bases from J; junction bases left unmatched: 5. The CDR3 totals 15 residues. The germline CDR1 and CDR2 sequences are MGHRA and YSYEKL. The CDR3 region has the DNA TGCGCCAGCAGCCAAGACCGGCGGGGGGTATACGAGCAGTACTTC. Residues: CASSQDRRGVYEQYF.

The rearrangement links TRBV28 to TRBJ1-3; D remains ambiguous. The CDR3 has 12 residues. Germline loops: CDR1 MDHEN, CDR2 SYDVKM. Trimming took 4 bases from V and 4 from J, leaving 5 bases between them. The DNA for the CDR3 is TGTGCCAGCAGTTACTTCGGAAACACCATATATTTT. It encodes CASSYFGNTIYF.

DNA for the CDR3: TGTGCCAGCAGTGCCGCGGGACGGGGAAATGAAAAACTGTTTTTT. This translates into CASSAAGRGNEKLFF. V gene TRBV25-1 combines with J gene TRBJ1-4; D is possibly TRBD1 (5 bases). V was clipped by 4 bases and J by 5 bases, with 14 bases between them. The germline V gene has CDR1 MGHDK and CDR2 SYGVNS. The CDR3 is made up of 15 amino acids. The complete variable domain, with remaining parts taken from reference TRBV25-1 and TRBJ1-4, reads EADIYQTPRYLVIGTGKKITLECSQTMGHDKMYWYQQDPGMELHLIHYSYGVNSTEKGDLSSESTVSRIRTEHFPLTLESARPSHTSQYLCASSAAGRGNEKLFFGSGTQLSVL.

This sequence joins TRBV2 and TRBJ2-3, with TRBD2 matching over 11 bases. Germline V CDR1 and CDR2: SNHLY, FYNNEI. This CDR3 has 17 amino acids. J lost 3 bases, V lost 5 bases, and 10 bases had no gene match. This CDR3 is CASSPLASGGWTDTQYF. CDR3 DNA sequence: TGTGCCAGCAGTCCCCTGGCTAGCGGGGGGTGGACAGATACGCAGTATTTT.

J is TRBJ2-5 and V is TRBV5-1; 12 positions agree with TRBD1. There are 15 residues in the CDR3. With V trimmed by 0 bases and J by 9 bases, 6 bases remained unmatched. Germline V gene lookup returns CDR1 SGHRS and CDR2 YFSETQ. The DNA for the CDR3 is TGCGCCAGCAGCTTGGGGGACAGGGGGCGAGGACCCCAGTACTTC. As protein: CASSLGDRGRGPQYF.

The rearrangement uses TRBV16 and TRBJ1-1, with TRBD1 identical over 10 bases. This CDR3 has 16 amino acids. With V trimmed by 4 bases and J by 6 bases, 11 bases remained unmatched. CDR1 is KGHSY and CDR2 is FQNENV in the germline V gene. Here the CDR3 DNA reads TGTGCCAGCAGCCGCGACCTGGGACAGGGGATTGCTGAAGCTTTCTTT. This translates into CASSRDLGQGIAEAFF.